This T cell receptor beta chain was sequenced during a study of T cell repertoires in cytomegalovirus infection (dated by TCRdb to between 2018 and 2020). For the study in its entirety: Donor HLA type was relevant to the analysis, as public TCR beta signatures indicated carriage of CMV infection together with the matching HLA type. What the study reported, not specific to this receptor: In both this cohort and an independent cohort of 352 donors, the cumulative frequency of public TCR beta family members distinguished carriers of CMV infection plus the relevant HLA type. In the ex vivo response, HLA-C-restricted CMV-specific TCR beta clonotypes were dominant, and in two of eight donors the single most frequent clonotype came from this HLA-C-restricted group.

Instrument used: Illumina HiSeq 1500. TCRdb reworked the public reads: Q25 trimming with fastp, MiXCR clone assembly, productive beta chains retained. For every CDR3 protein sequence, its rows merge into one entry that carries the most common genes and DNA. This sample comprises 500,000 or so distinct CDR3 sequences, 16% of them detected only once. The top ten clones comprise about 24% of the sample. There are many counts of this clonotype. The antigen it recognizes is unknown. The input lacks base qualities; no much larger clone sits a single base away. The germline V gene gives CDR1 as KGHDR and CDR2 as SFDVKD. Ends trimmed: V by 3 bases, J by 4 bases; bases unmatched to a gene: 6. The CDR3 runs 16 residues from the cysteine to the phenylalanine. The DNA shown is the 48-base CDR3, in frame from base 1.

The specimen was CD8+ T cells from PBMCs. Here the chain combines TRBV24-1 and TRBJ2-2, with 8 middle bases fitting TRBD2. The source of this sequence is a human donor in good health (CMV status not recorded). Some clones in this sample may be carry-over from other donors' samples. In nucleotides, the sequence is TGTGCCACCAGTGATCTCTTTGCGGGAGGCACCGGGGAGCTGTTTTTT. Its protein reads: CATSDLFAGGTGELFF.